This T cell receptor beta chain came from a study of technical replicates of blood from a handful of donors (dated 2017 in TCRdb). About this clone: Its antigen remains undetermined. Per-base qualities were not stored, and no clone one base away is much larger.

At the junction V is shortened by 0 bases and J by 4 bases, with 7 bases in between. CDR1 and CDR2, looked up from the germline V gene, are SGHDT and YYEEEE. Counted from cysteine to phenylalanine, this CDR3 has 13 amino acids. Of all the DNA, just the CDR3 is kept, 39 bases in frame from base 1. The library was generated by the immunoSEQ multiplex PCR assay. Here the immuneACCESS table is served through TCRdb, limited to in-frame sequences with V and J called. Missing clones are a known gap in these copies; in checked studies unresolved V genes cover under half, and the rest lacks a known reason. The table for this sample lists roughly 60,000 clones; under 90% of them were counted only once. Approximately 4.8% of the sample lies in the top ten.

The sample consisted of PBMCs. The TCR sequence derives from a human donor in good health. Some clones in this sample may be carry-over from other donors' samples. Recombination joined TRBV5-6 with TRBJ1-1; a tentative D match to TRBD1 spans 5 bases. The encoded CDR3 is CASSLARVTEAFF. The bases are TGTGCCAGCAGCTTGGCCAGGGTCACTGAAGCTTTCTTT.